This is a list of T cell receptor beta chains from one sample in a study of T-cell reconstitution after alpha-beta-depleted transplantation in children. In TCRdb, the PCR reads were re-called with MiXCR into one record per CDR3 protein. The table lists under 50,000 distinct CDR3 sequences, about a tenth of them singletons. The input for sequencing was PBMCs, mostly from graft donor cells, taken 60 days after TCRalphabeta/CD19-depleted stem cell transplant. The receptors were sampled from a male patient aged 2-10 years who had a stem cell transplant for chronic granulomatous disease, so the T cells may come from the graft donor. The CDR3 runs from the conserved cysteine through the conserved F or W. Fields, in order: CDR3 protein, V gene, clone size, D gene, J gene. D genes are given only for firm matches. Where a row states a size, it is once, few, many or the class of an expanded clone; other rows omit it.

CSATQLVSSYNEQFF | TRBV20-1 | few | - | TRBJ2-1
CASSPGPTYEQYF | TRBV7-3 | many | - | TRBJ2-7
CASSVATDSGNTIYF | TRBV9 | many | - | TRBJ1-3
CASNRQGAREKLFF | TRBV28 | - | TRBD1 | TRBJ1-4
CASSLRGTGTTGELFF | TRBV7-3 | - | TRBD1 | TRBJ2-2
CSASRLAGRGRNEQFF | TRBV20-1 | few | TRBD2 | TRBJ2-1
CASSQIRDKETQYF | TRBV7-9 | - | - | TRBJ2-5
CASSPLVYDEQFF | TRBV11-2 | many | - | TRBJ2-1
CASSQDAVLAQYF | TRBV3-1 | few | - | TRBJ2-5
CASSPERLYNEQFF | TRBV18 | few | - | TRBJ2-1
CAISALAGSTDTQYF | TRBV10-3 | many | TRBD2 | TRBJ2-3
CAMGPGQGNGEQYF | TRBV5-3 | few | TRBD1 | TRBJ2-7
CASSLTGGGKSYGYTF | TRBV5-4 | few | TRBD1 | TRBJ1-2
CASSLIPRGGYTF | TRBV14 | many | - | TRBJ1-2
CASSPGLRTSGRGNEQFF | TRBV11-2 | many | TRBD2 | TRBJ2-1
CASSLGSNVGGGEQFF | TRBV5-1 | - | - | TRBJ2-1
CASSLGPTLYNEQFF | TRBV7-9 | many | - | TRBJ2-1
CASSYSGLNTDTQYF | TRBV7-2 | many | - | TRBJ2-3
CATSRDGENEKLFF | TRBV15 | few | - | TRBJ1-4
CASSPTRLAGEYEQYF | TRBV18 | - | TRBD2 | TRBJ2-7
CASSSLPRRVISYEQYF | TRBV6-2/TRBV6-3 | - | - | TRBJ2-7
CSASEGPNQPQHF | TRBV20-1 | few | - | TRBJ1-5
CSVVSRLETSRDTQYF | TRBV29-1 | many | - | TRBJ2-3